The text below deals with one T cell receptor beta chain. CDR1 and CDR2 from the germline V gene are SGDLS and YYNGEE. The V end lost 4 bases, the J end lost 1 base, and 15 bases lay between the germline ends. The CDR3 has 16 amino acids. TCRdb's copy holds only in-frame clones and misses some; the assay was immunoSEQ multiplex PCR. Seen here are about 12,000 clones, approximately 73% observed once, and the top ten hold 31%. The sample comes from a study of T cell clones after liver transplantation. The source of this sequence is a human patient who received a liver transplant. A subset of T cells may come from the graft donor. The chain couples TRBV9 to TRBJ2-1, with a weak D call TRBD1 (6 bases). Specimen: CD8+ T cells from blood, collected at the 22-month timepoint. The CDR3 sequence: CASSPHPTGSYNEQFF. The DNA for the CDR3 is TGTGCCAGCAGCCCTCATCCGACAGGTTCCTACAATGAGCAGTTCTTC. Full variable domain (outside the CDR3, taken from reference TRBV9 and TRBJ2-1): DSGVTQTPKHLITATGQRVTLRCSPRSGDLSVYWYQQSLDQGLQFLIQYYNGEERAKGNILERFSAQQFPDLHSELNLSSLELGDSALYFCASSPHPTGSYNEQFFGPGTRLTVL.